This section outlines one T cell receptor beta chain sequence together with its context. What it binds is unknown. This sample was taken from a study of cytomegalovirus exposure and HLA in healthy donors. Study-level points and caveats: Sequencing artifact likely explains a cluster of highly shared sequence variants. The authors excluded some V segments, including TRBV6-2 and TRBV6-3, as indistinguishable. Many donors shared some public TCRs, even though most TCR sequences were rare.

The trim removed 3 bases at V and 5 bases at J, leaving 3 bases unmatched. CDR1 and CDR2 (germline): LNHNV, YYDKDF (reference sequence). This CDR3 comprises 14 residues. The study ran its PCR with 60 Vbeta and 13 Jbeta primers. In the source study's methods: Later, tens of millions of unique TCR beta chains were counted in an analysis, and roughly 11 million of them were shared. Generated by immunoSEQ multiplex PCR, the TCRdb table keeps only in-frame clones and is missing some. Clone size and the V and J calls come from that table; the DNA yielded D and trimming. The profile shows 30,000 to 40,000 clones, roughly 80% of them singletons.

The sequence was obtained from a woman aged 40 to 49 in good health and CMV-seronegative. Input material: PBMCs. This sequence joins TRBV15 and TRBJ2-1, with 8 bases matching TRBD1. This CDR3 is CATSSPDRDNEQFF. DNA of the CDR3: TGTGCCACCAGCAGCCCGGACAGGGACAATGAGCAGTTCTTC.